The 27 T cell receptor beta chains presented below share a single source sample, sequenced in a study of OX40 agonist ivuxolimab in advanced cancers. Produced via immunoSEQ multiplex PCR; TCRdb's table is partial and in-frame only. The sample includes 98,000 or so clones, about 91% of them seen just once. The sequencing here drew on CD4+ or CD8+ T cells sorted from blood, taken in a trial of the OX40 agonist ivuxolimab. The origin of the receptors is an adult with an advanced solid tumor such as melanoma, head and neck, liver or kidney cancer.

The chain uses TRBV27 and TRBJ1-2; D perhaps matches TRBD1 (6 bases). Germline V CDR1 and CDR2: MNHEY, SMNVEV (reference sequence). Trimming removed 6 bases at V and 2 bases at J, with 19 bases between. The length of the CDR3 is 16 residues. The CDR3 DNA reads TGTGCCAGCAGCCCTCGGGGGGGCGGTCCCAACTATGGCTACACCTTC. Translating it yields CASSPRGGGPNYGYTF.

The CDR3: CASSLVLRGREQYF. DNA of the CDR3: TGTGCCAGCAGTTTAGTATTACGGGGGCGGGAGCAGTACTTC. V is TRBV28 and J is TRBJ2-7; the D call may be TRBD1 or TRBD2 (6 bases each). V lost 2 bases to trimming and J lost 7 bases, with 15 bases between them. Per the germline V gene, CDR1 is MDHEN and CDR2 is SYDVKM. The CDR3 is 14 amino acids. Complete variable domain (other parts from reference TRBV28 and TRBJ2-7): DVKVTQSSRYLVKRTGEKVFLECVQDMDHENMFWYRQDPGLGLRLIYFSYDVKMKEKGDIPEGYSVSREKKERFSLILESASTNQTSMYLCASSLVLRGREQYFGPGTRLTVT.

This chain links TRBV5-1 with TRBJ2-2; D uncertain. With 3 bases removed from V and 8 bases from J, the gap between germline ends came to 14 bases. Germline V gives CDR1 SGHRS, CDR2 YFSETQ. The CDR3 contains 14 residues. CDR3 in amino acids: CASSSMMVTGELFF. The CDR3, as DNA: TGCGCCAGCAGCTCTATGATGGTCACAGGGGAGCTGTTTTTT.

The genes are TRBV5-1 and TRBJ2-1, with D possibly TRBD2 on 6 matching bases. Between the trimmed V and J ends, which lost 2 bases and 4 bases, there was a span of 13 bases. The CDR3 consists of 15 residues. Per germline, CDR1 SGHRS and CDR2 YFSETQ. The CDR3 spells CASSFNLAAYNEQFF. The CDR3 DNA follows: TGCGCCAGCAGCTTTAACTTAGCGGCGTACAATGAGCAGTTCTTC.

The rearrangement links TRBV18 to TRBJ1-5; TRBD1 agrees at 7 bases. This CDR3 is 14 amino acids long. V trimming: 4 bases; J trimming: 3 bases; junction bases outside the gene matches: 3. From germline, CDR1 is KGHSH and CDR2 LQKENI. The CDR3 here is CASSQGQLNQPQHF. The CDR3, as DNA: TGTGCCAGCTCACAGGGACAGCTCAATCAGCCCCAGCATTTT. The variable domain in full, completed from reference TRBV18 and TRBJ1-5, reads NAGVMQNPRHLVRRRGQEARLRCSPMKGHSHVYWYRQLPEEGLKFMVYLQKENIIDESGMPKERFSAEFPKEGPSILRIQQVVRGDSAAYFCASSQGQLNQPQHFGDGTRLSIL.

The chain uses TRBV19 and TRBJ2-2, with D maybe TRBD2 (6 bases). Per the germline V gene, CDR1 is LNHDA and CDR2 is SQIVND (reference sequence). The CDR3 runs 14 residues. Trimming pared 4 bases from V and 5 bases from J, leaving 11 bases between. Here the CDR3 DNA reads TGTGCCAGTAGTACCACCGGGAGTACCGGGGAGCTGTTTTTT. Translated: CASSTTGSTGELFF.

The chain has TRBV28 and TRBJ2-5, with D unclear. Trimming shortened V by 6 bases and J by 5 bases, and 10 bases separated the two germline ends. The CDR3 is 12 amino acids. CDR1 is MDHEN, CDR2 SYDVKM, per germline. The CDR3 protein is CASSTSWETQYF. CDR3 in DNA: TGTGCCAGCAGCACCTCTTGGGAGACCCAGTACTTC.

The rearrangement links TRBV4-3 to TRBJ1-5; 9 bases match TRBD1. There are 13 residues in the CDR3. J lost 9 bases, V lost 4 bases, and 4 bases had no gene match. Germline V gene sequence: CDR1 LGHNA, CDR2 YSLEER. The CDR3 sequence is CASSPGTGLPQHF. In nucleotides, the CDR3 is TGCGCCAGCAGCCCAGGGACAGGGTTGCCCCAGCATTTT.

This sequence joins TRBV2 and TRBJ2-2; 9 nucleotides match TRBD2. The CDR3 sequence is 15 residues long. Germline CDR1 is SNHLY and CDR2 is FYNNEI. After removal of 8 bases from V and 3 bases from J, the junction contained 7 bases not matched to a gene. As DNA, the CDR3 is TGTGCCAGCGGAGTTAGACTAGCGGACACCGGGGAGCTGTTTTTT. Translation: CASGVRLADTGELFF.

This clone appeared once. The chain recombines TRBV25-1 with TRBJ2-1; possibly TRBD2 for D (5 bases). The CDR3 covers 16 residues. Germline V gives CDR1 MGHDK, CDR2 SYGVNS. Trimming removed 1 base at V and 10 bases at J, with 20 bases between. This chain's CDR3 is CASSESLVLGTREQFF. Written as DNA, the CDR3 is TGTGCCAGCAGTGAATCACTAGTCCTCGGTACAAGGGAGCAGTTCTTC.

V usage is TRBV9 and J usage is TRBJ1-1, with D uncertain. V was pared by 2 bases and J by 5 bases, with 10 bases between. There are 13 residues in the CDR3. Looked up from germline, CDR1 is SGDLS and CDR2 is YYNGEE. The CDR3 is CASSVLGETEAFF. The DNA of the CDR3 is TGTGCCAGCAGCGTCCTCGGAGAGACTGAAGCTTTCTTT. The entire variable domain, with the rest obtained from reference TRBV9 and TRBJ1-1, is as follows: DSGVTQTPKHLITATGQRVTLRCSPRSGDLSVYWYQQSLDQGLQFLIQYYNGEERAKGNILERFSAQQFPDLHSELNLSSLELGDSALYFCASSVLGETEAFFGQGTRLTVV.

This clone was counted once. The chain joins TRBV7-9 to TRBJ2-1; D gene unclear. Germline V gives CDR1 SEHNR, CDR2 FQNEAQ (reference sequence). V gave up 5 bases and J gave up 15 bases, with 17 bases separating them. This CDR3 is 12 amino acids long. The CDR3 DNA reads TGTGCCAGCAGCAAGGATCAAGGTACCCCGTTCTTC. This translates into CASSKDQGTPFF.

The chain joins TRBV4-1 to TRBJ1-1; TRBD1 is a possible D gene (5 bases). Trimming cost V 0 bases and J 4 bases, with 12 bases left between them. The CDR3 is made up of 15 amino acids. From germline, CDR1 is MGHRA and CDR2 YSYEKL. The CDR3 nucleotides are TGCGCCAGCAGCCAAGATCGGGAAAGGGGCACTGAAGCTTTCTTT. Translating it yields CASSQDRERGTEAFF.

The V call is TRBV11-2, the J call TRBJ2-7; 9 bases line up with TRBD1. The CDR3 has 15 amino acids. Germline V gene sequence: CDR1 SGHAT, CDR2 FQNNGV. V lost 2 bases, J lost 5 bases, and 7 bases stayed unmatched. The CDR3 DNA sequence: TGTGCCAGCAGCTTAAGACAGGGGGAATTCGACGAGCAGTACTTC. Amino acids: CASSLRQGEFDEQYF.

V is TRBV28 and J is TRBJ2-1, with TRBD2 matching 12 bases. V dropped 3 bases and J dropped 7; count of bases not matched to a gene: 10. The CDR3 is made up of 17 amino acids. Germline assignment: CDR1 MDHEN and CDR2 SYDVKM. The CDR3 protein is CASSLSRTSGIPNEQFF. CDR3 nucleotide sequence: TGTGCCAGCAGTTTGAGCCGGACTAGCGGGATTCCGAATGAGCAGTTCTTC.

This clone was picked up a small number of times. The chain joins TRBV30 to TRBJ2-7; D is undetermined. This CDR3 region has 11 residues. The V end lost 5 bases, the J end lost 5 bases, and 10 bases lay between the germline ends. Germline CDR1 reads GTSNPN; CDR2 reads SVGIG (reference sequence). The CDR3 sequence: CAWGLGNEQYF. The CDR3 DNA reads TGTGCCTGGGGGCTAGGGAACGAGCAGTACTTC.

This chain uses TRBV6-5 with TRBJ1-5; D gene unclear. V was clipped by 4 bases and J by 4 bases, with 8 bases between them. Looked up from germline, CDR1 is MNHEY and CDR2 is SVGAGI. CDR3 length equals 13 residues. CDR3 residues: CASSFGRNQPQHF. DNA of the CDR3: TGTGCCAGCAGTTTCGGCCGTAATCAGCCCCAGCATTTT.

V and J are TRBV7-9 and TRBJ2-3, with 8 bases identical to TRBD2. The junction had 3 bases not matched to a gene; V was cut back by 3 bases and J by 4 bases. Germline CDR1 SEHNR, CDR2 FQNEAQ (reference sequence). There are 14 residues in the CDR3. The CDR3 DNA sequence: TGTGCCAGCAGCTTTTGGACTAGCCCAGATACGCAGTATTTT. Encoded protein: CASSFWTSPDTQYF.

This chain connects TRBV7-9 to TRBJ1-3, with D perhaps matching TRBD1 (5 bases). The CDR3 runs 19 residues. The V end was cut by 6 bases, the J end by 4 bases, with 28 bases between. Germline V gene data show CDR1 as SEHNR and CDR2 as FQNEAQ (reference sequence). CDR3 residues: CASRVWGVQERQKGNTIYF. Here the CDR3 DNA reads TGTGCCAGCAGAGTTTGGGGTGTTCAGGAACGACAGAAAGGAAACACCATATATTTT.

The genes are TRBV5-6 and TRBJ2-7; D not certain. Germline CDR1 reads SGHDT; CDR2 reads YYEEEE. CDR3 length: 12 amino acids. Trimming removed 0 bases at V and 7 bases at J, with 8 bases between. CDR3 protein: CASSLGLREQYF. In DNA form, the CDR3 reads TGTGCCAGCAGCTTGGGATTGAGGGAGCAGTACTTC.

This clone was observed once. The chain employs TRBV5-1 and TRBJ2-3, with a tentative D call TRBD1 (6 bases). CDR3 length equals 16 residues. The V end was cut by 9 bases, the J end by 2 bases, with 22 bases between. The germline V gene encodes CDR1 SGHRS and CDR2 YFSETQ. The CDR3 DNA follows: TGCGCCACCAGGTGGGGGACCACAGGGACCACAGATACGCAGTATTTT. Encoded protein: CATRWGTTGTTDTQYF.

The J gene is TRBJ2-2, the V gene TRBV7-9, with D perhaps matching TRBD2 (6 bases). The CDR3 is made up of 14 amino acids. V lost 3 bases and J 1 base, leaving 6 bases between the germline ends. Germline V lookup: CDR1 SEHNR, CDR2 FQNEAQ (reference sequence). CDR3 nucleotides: TGTGCCAGCAGCTTCGGGGGGAACACCGGGGAGCTGTTTTTT. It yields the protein CASSFGGNTGELFF.

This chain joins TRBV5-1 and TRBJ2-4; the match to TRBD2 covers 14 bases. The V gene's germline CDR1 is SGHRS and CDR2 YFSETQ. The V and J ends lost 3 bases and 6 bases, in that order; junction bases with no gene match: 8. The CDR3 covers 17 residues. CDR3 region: CASSWGLAGAGGNIQYF. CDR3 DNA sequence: TGCGCCAGCAGCTGGGGACTAGCGGGAGCTGGCGGAAACATTCAGTACTTC.

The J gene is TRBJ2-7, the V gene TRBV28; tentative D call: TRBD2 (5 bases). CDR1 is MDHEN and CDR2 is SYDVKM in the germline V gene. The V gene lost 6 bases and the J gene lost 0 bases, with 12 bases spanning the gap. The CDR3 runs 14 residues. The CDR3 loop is CASRDFSSSYEQYF. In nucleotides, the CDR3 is TGTGCCAGCAGGGACTTTTCCAGCTCCTACGAGCAGTACTTC. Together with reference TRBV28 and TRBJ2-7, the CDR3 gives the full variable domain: DVKVTQSSRYLVKRTGEKVFLECVQDMDHENMFWYRQDPGLGLRLIYFSYDVKMKEKGDIPEGYSVSREKKERFSLILESASTNQTSMYLCASRDFSSSYEQYFGPGTRLTVT.

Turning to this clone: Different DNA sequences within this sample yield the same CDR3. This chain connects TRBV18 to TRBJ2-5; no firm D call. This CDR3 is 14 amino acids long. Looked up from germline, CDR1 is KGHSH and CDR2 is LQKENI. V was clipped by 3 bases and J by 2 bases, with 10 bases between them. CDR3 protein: CASSPPGQQETQYF. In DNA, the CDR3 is TGTGCCAGCTCACCCCCCGGCCAGCAAGAGACCCAGTACTTC. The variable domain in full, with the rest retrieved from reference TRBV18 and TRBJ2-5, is NAGVMQNPRHLVRRRGQEARLRCSPMKGHSHVYWYRQLPEEGLKFMVYLQKENIIDESGMPKERFSAEFPKEGPSILRIQQVVRGDSAAYFCASSPPGQQETQYFGPGTRLLVL.

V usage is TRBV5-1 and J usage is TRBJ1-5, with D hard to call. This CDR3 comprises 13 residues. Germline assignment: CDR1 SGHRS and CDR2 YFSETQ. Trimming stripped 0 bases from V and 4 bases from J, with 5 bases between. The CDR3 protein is CASSLGENQPQHF. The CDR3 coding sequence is TGCGCCAGCAGCTTGGGTGAGAATCAGCCCCAGCATTTT. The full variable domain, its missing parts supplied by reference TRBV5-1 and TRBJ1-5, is KAGVTQTPRYLIKTRGQQVTLSCSPISGHRSVSWYQQTPGQGLQFLFEYFSETQRNKGNFPGRFSGRQFSNSRSEMNVSTLELGDSALYLCASSLGENQPQHFGDGTRLSIL.

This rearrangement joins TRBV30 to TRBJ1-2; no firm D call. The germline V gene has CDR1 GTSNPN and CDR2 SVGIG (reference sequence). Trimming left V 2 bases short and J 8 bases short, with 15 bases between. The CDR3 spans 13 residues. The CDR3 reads CAWSTERAYGYTF. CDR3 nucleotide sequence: TGTGCCTGGAGTACCGAGAGGGCGTACGGCTACACCTTC.